This TCR beta chain was sequenced for a study of blood T cell repertoires in COVID-19. Data came from immunoSEQ multiplex PCR; TCRdb stores just in-frame clones and leaves some out. The data contain more than 60,000 clones, roughly 89% of them singletons. Per germline, CDR1 MNHEY and CDR2 SVGAGI. V lost 7 bases and J lost 1, with 13 bases in between. CDR3 length: 14 residues. The rearrangement uses TRBV6-5 and TRBJ1-1, with D maybe TRBD1 (6 bases). The origin of this receptor is a human donor in a cohort sampled during active COVID-19. The sequencing sample was made of peripheral blood. The CDR3, as DNA: TGTGCCAGCATTCAACAGGGATCGAACACTGAAGCTTTCTTT. Protein sequence: CASIQQGSNTEAFF.